This T cell receptor beta chain emerged from a study of shared clonotypes between healthy human individuals. A word on this clone: One end of the junction fails to match germline, which may point to a read error.

The data were produced by immunoSEQ multiplex PCR, yet TCRdb's version contains in-frame clones alone and is incomplete. In the table there are millions of clones, 85% to 95% of which are singletons. Only CD45RO-negative cells positively selected for CCR7 counted as naive CD8 cells, so terminally differentiated effector memory CD45RA+ cells were excluded. CDR1 is SGHRS and CDR2 is YFSETQ in the germline V gene. This CDR3 region has 13 residues. The chain is built from TRBV5-1 and TRBJ1-1; no firm D call. Sample: naive CD8+ T cells from PBMCs. The receptor's source is a young man in good health. Some clones in this sample may be carry-over from other donors' samples. The CDR3 loop reads CASSLGVKTEAFF. CDR3 nucleotides: TGCGCCAGCAGCTTGGGGGTGAAGACTGAAGCTTTCTTT. The variable domain in full, completed from reference TRBV5-1 and TRBJ1-1, reads KAGVTQTPRYLIKTRGQQVTLSCSPISGHRSVSWYQQTPGQGLQFLFEYFSETQRNKGNFPGRFSGRQFSNSRSEMNVSTLELGDSALYLCASSLGVKTEAFFGQGTRLTVV.